This T cell receptor (beta chain) was captured by sequencing in a study of control samples from healthy donors and cancer patients. V was cut by 4 bases and J by 6 bases, with 15 bases left in between. CDR1 is SGHRS, CDR2 YFSETQ, per germline. This CDR3 has 14 residues. The table came from immunoSEQ multiplex PCR; TCRdb's copy has only in-frame clones and leaves some out. The sample includes 45,000 to 55,000 clones, 85% to 95% of them seen just once. This TCR was sampled from a man younger than 40 in good health. The sample taken for sequencing was blood. V and J are TRBV5-1 and TRBJ2-3; tentatively, D is TRBD2 (6 bases). CDR3 residues: CASSPRRGVDTQYF. DNA for the CDR3: TGCGCCAGCAGCCCTCGGAGGGGTGTCGATACGCAGTATTTT.